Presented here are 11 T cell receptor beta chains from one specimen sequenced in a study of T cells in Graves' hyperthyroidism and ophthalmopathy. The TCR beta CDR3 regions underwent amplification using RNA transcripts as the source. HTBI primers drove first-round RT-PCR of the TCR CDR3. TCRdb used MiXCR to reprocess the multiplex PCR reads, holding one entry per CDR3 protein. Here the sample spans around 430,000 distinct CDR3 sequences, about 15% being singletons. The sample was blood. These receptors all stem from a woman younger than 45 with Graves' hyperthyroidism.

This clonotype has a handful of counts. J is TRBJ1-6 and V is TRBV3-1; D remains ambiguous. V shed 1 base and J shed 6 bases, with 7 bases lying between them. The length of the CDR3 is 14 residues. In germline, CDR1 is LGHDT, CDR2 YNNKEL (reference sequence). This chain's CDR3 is CASSQGIVNSPLHF. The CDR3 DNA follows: TGTGCCAGCAGCCAAGGAATAGTTAATTCACCCCTCCACTTT. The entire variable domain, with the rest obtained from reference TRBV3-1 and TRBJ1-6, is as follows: DTAVSQTPKYLVTQMGNDKSIKCEQNLGHDTMYWYKQDSKKFLKIMFSYNNKELIINETVPNRFSPKSPDKAHLNLHINSLELGDSAVYFCASSQGIVNSPLHFGNGTRLTVT.

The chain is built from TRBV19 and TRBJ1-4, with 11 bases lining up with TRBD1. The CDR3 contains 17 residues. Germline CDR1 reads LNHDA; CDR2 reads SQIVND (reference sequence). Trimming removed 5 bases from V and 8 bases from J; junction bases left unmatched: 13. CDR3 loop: CASSFNGRTGGGEKLFF. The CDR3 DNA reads TGTGCCAGTAGTTTCAACGGCCGGACAGGGGGCGGAGAAAAACTGTTTTTT.

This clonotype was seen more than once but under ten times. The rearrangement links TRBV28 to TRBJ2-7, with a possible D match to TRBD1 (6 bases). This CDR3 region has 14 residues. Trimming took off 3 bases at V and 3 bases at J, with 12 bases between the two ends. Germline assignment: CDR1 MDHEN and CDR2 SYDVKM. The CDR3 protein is CASSLVGANYEQYF. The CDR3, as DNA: TGTGCCAGCAGTTTGGTGGGGGCAAACTACGAGCAGTACTTC.

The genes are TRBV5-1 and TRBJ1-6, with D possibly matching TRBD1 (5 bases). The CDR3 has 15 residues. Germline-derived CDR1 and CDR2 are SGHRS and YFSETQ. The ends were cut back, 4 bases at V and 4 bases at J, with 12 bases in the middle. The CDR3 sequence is CASSPSGGYNSPLHF. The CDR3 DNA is TGCGCCAGCAGCCCCTCCGGGGGGTATAATTCACCCCTCCACTTT.

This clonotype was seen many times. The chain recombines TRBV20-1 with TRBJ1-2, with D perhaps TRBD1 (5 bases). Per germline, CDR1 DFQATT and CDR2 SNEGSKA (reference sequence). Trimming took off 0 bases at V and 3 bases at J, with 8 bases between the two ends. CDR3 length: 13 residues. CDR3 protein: CSAREEGYYGYTF. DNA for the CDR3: TGCAGTGCTAGAGAAGAGGGGTACTATGGCTACACCTTC.

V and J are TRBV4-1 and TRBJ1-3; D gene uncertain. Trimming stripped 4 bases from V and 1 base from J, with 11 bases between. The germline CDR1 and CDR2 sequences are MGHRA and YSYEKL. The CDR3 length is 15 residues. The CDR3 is CASSPVGKSGNTIYF. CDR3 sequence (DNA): TGCGCCAGCAGCCCGGTGGGTAAATCTGGAAACACCATATATTTT.

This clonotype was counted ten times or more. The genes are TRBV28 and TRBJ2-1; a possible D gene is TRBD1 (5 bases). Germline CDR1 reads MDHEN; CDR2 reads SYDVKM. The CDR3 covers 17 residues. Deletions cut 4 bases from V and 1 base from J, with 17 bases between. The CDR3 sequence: CASSSPGSSESYNEQFF. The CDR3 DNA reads TGTGCCAGCAGTTCCCCAGGGTCTTCTGAGTCCTACAATGAGCAGTTCTTC.

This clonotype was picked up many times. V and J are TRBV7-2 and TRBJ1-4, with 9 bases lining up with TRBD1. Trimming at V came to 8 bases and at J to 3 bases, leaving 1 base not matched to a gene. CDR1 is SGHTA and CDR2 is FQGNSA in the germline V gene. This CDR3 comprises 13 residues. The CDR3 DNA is TGTGCCAGCCGGGACAGGGCTAATGAAAAACTGTTTTTT. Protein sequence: CASRDRANEKLFF.

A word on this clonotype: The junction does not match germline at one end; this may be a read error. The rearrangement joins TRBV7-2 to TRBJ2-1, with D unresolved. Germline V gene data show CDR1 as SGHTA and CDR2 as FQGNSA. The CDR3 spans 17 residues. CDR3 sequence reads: CARSLGLFLSSYNEQFF. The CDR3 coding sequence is TGTGCCCGCAGCTTAGGTCTGTTCTTGAGCTCCTACAATGAGCAGTTCTTC.

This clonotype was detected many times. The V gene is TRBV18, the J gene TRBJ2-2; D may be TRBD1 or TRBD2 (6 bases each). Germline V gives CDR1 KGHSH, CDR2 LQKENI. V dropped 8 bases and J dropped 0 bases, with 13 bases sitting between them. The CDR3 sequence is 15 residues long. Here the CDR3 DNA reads TGTGCCAGCCTGAGGGGGGACGCGAACACCGGGGAGCTGTTTTTT. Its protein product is CASLRGDANTGELFF.

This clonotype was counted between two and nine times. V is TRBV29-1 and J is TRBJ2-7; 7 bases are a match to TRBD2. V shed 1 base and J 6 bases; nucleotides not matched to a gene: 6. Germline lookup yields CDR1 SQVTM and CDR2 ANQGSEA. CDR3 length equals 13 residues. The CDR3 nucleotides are TGCAGCGTTGAAGGCCTGACTAGCAGCGAGCAGTACTTC. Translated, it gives CSVEGLTSSEQYF.